A single sample is the source of the 18 T cell receptor beta chains below, sequenced in a study of T cell repertoires in cytomegalovirus infection. TCRdb reprocessed the reads via MiXCR and lists one record per CDR3 protein. This sample has around 200,000 distinct CDR3 sequences, with 30% to 45% found just once. Antigens of these TCRs are unknown. The material sequenced was CD8+ T cells from cultured PBMCs, taken from culture after CMV antigen stimulation. Receptor source: a human donor in good health (CMV status not recorded). Some clones in this sample may be carry-over from other donors' samples.

V gene TRBV6-5 combines with J gene TRBJ2-7; D is possibly TRBD1 (6 bases). V was pared by 5 bases and J by 3 bases, with 14 bases between. The CDR3 runs 14 residues. Germline-derived CDR1 and CDR2 are MNHEY and SVGAGI. Here the CDR3 DNA reads TGTGCCAGCAGTGAAGCAGGACAGTTCTACGAGCAGTACTTC. Translating gives CASSEAGQFYEQYF.

This clonotype came up once. This chain connects TRBV6-8 to TRBJ1-1, with no clear D. Trimming left V 7 bases short and J 1 base short, with 13 bases between. Germline V gene sequence: CDR1 MNHGY, CDR2 SAAAGT. The CDR3 extends over 14 amino acids. This chain's CDR3 is CASTLTRSNTEAFF. Here the CDR3 DNA reads TGTGCCAGCACCTTGACACGGTCGAACACTGAAGCTTTCTTT.

In this sample, this clonotype turned up a few times. The V gene is TRBV11-1, the J gene TRBJ2-2; 7 positions match TRBD2. The germline V gene has CDR1 SGHAT and CDR2 FQDESV (reference sequence). Trimming at V came to 5 bases and at J to 6 bases, leaving 9 bases not matched to a gene. CDR3 size: 15 residues. In DNA form, the CDR3 reads TGTGCCAGCAGCCACCCGGGGGGACTCGCCGGGGAGCTGTTTTTT. Translated, it gives CASSHPGGLAGELFF.

This clonotype was seen many times. The rearrangement links TRBV11-3 to TRBJ2-1; 8 bases are a match to TRBD1. This CDR3 has 13 amino acids. Germline trimming cut 5 bases from V and 6 bases from J; bases unmatched to any gene: 3. The germline CDR1 and CDR2 sequences are SGHNT and YENEEA. CDR3 nucleotide sequence: TGTGCCAGCAGCCTGGACAGGGCCAATGAGCAGTTCTTC. It yields the protein CASSLDRANEQFF.

J is TRBJ2-1 and V is TRBV20-1; 7 bases are a match to TRBD2. With V trimmed by 3 bases and J by 7 bases, 15 bases remained unmatched. The CDR3 runs 16 residues. The germline CDR1 and CDR2 sequences are DFQATT and SNEGSKA (reference sequence). The CDR3 protein is CSARALRLAVQNEQFF. The CDR3 bases are TGCAGTGCTAGGGCCTTAAGGCTAGCGGTGCAAAATGAGCAGTTCTTC.

J is TRBJ2-1 and V is TRBV4-1; D possibly corresponds to TRBD2 (5 bases). Between the trimmed V and J ends, which lost 1 base and 7 bases, there was a span of 5 bases. The CDR3 runs to 12 residues. Germline CDR1 is MGHRA and CDR2 is YSYEKL. CDR3 coding DNA: TGCGCCAGCAGCCAAGCGGGAAATGAGCAGTTCTTC. Residues: CASSQAGNEQFF.

The V and J genes are TRBV2 and TRBJ2-7; D is unclear. This CDR3 has 14 amino acids. Trimming left V 11 bases short and J 3 bases short, with 20 bases between. Germline-derived CDR1 and CDR2 are SNHLY and FYNNEI. The CDR3 region is CASATAPGHYEQYF. The CDR3, as DNA: TGTGCCTCAGCCACGGCCCCAGGCCACTACGAGCAGTACTTC.

The rearrangement joins TRBV7-6 to TRBJ2-3; D remains ambiguous. V was shortened by 5 bases and J by 6 bases, with 9 bases between the two germline ends. The germline V gene has CDR1 SGHVS and CDR2 FNYEAQ. The CDR3 totals 12 residues. Written as DNA, the CDR3 is TGTGCCAGCAGCCGGACGGGCGATACGCAGTATTTT. It codes for CASSRTGDTQYF.

This clonotype has only a few counts. As DNA, the CDR3 is TGTGCCAGCAGTGGTTGGGGGTCTCGGAACACTGAAGCTTTCTTT. Its protein is CASSGWGSRNTEAFF. The chain carries TRBV27 and TRBJ1-1; D is possibly TRBD1 (5 bases). V was shortened by 5 bases and J by 1 base, with 14 bases between the two germline ends. CDR3 length: 15 amino acids. CDR1 is MNHEY, CDR2 SMNVEV, per germline (reference sequence).

This rearrangement joins TRBV29-1 to TRBJ2-7, with 7 bases aligning to TRBD2. Germline V lookup: CDR1 SQVTM, CDR2 ANQGSEA. The V segment lost 5 bases and the J segment 0 bases; nucleotides outside the gene matches: 7. The length of the CDR3 is 14 residues. This chain's CDR3 is CSVLPSGLSYEQYF. CDR3 sequence (DNA): TGCAGCGTTCTCCCTAGCGGCCTCTCCTACGAGCAGTACTTC.

In its sample, this clonotype was seen a few times. This chain uses TRBV2 with TRBJ1-2; unclear D gene. Trimming took off 4 bases at V and 2 bases at J, with 11 bases between the two ends. Germline CDR1 is SNHLY and CDR2 is FYNNEI. The length of the CDR3 is 14 residues. For the CDR3, the DNA is TGTGCCAGCAGTGGCGGGGAGGGCAACTATGGCTACACCTTC. Protein: CASSGGEGNYGYTF. The complete variable domain, with remaining parts taken from reference TRBV2 and TRBJ1-2, reads EPEVTQTPSHQVTQMGQEVILRCVPISNHLYFYWYRQILGQKVEFLVSFYNNEISEKSEIFDDQFSVERPDGSNFTLKIRSTKLEDSAMYFCASSGGEGNYGYTFGSGTRLTVV.

The V and J genes are TRBV13 and TRBJ2-2, with D unresolved. The CDR3 extends over 14 amino acids. Trimming cost V 2 bases and J 0 bases, with 4 bases left between them. The germline V gene encodes CDR1 PRHDT and CDR2 FYEKMQ (reference sequence). CDR3 sequence (DNA): TGTGCCAGCAGCTTACCTACGAACACCGGGGAGCTGTTTTTT. This translates into CASSLPTNTGELFF.

This clonotype was seen a few times. The rearrangement links TRBV5-6 to TRBJ2-6; D unclear. Trimming pared 4 bases from V and 0 bases from J, leaving 5 bases between. CDR1 is SGHDT and CDR2 is YYEEEE in the germline V gene. The CDR3 consists of 14 residues. CDR3 in DNA: TGTGCCAGCAGCGAGAGCTCTGGGGCCAACGTCCTGACTTTC. It yields the protein CASSESSGANVLTF.

The chain has TRBV7-3 and TRBJ2-1; D is uncertain. Germline V gives CDR1 SGHTA, CDR2 FQGTGA. The ends were cut back, 4 bases at V and 5 bases at J, with 12 bases in the middle. The CDR3 runs 14 residues. CDR3 loop: CASSSPLGHNEQFF. CDR3 in DNA: TGTGCCAGCAGCTCCCCCCTCGGGCACAATGAGCAGTTCTTC.

The chain combines TRBV4-2 with TRBJ2-6; D gene ambiguous. Germline CDR1 is LGHNA and CDR2 is YNFKEQ. V was trimmed by 4 bases and J by 0 bases, leaving 10 bases between them. There are 16 residues in the CDR3. CDR3 nucleotide sequence: TGTGCCAGCAGCCCAAGGCGCGGCTCTGGGGCCAACGTCCTGACTTTC. Encoded protein: CASSPRRGSGANVLTF.

This clonotype occurred a few times. This chain uses TRBV27 with TRBJ2-1; no clear D. CDR1 and CDR2 from the germline V gene are MNHEY and SMNVEV (reference sequence). The CDR3 has 14 amino acids. Trimming took 0 bases from V and 3 from J, leaving 6 bases between them. The chain's CDR3 is CASSLSGLYNEQFF. CDR3 bases: TGTGCCAGCAGTTTATCGGGCCTCTACAATGAGCAGTTCTTC.

This clonotype occurred many times. The chain links TRBV7-9 to TRBJ2-5; tentatively, D is TRBD1 or TRBD2 (5 bases each). Trimming took off 5 bases at V and 2 bases at J, with 18 bases between the two ends. This CDR3 is 16 amino acids long. CDR1 SEHNR and CDR2 FQNEAQ come from the germline V gene (reference sequence). CDR3 bases: TGTGCCAGCAGCCCCGTAACGGGGCGGTGGCAAGAGACCCAGTACTTC. This encodes CASSPVTGRWQETQYF.

This clonotype was seen repeatedly, ten times or more. The chain links TRBV19 to TRBJ2-1, with D unresolved. This CDR3 is 14 amino acids long. V was cut by 4 bases and J by 6 bases, with 13 bases left in between. Germline lookup yields CDR1 LNHDA and CDR2 SQIVND (reference sequence). The CDR3 DNA follows: TGTGCCAGTAGTACCAAACTGGCCGCCAATGAGCAGTTCTTC. This encodes CASSTKLAANEQFF.